This T cell receptor beta chain was retrieved from a study of blood T cell repertoires in COVID-19. Whole-study context: COVID-19 samples collected from the United States, Italy and Spain covered acute and convalescent phases. T cells, B-cell-depleted T cells, or PBMCs provided the cDNA or gDNA that served as material.

Under the authors' procedure: By means of reference gene primer amplification, nucleated cell counts were estimated. Measured with immunoSEQ multiplex PCR; TCRdb has only the in-frame clones, and not every one. The V and J calls and clone size were taken over from that table, and D and trimming were inferred from the DNA. The sample includes more than 300,000 clones, around 90% of them seen just once. This clone has only one observation. This CDR3 region has 13 residues. Germline CDR1 is KGHSH and CDR2 is LQKENI. V gave up 6 bases and J gave up 2 bases, with 10 bases separating them. This TCR was sampled from a man aged 18 to 30 who had recovered from COVID-19. The gene calls are TRBV18 and TRBJ1-2, with D possibly matching TRBD1 (6 bases). Material for sequencing was peripheral blood. The DNA of the CDR3 is TGTGCCAGCTCGCGGGGGGCGAACTATGGCTACACCTTC. It is translated as CASSRGANYGYTF.